This entry is about one T cell receptor beta chain. Primers: 60 Vbeta forward and 13 Jbeta reverse. The method was immunoSEQ multiplex PCR; TCRdb's version includes in-frame clones alone and lacks a portion of them. The top ten clones hold 3% to 4.5% of a sample with 120,000 or so clones, around 72% of them seen once. This record belongs to a study of cytomegalovirus exposure and HLA in healthy donors. CDR3 length: 15 residues. From germline, CDR1 is SGHRS and CDR2 YFSETQ. With 4 bases clipped from V and 0 bases from J, the junction kept 3 bases outside the gene matches. This chain links TRBV5-1 with TRBJ1-3; 8 bases align to TRBD1. Specimen: PBMCs. The sequence derives from a young man in good health and CMV-seronegative. This chain's CDR3 is CASSRDRNSGNTIYF. The CDR3 coding sequence is TGCGCCAGCAGCCGGGACAGGAACTCTGGAAACACCATATATTTT. Full variable domain (missing parts from reference TRBV5-1 and TRBJ1-3): KAGVTQTPRYLIKTRGQQVTLSCSPISGHRSVSWYQQTPGQGLQFLFEYFSETQRNKGNFPGRFSGRQFSNSRSEMNVSTLELGDSALYLCASSRDRNSGNTIYFGEGSWLTVV.